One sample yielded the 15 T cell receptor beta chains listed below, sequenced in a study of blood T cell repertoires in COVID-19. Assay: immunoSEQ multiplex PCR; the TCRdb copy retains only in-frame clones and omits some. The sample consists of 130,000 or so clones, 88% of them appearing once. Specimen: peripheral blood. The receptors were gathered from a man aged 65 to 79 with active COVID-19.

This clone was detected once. The CDR3 DNA reads TGCGCCAGCAGCCAAAGCCGGGACTATTATGACAATGAGCAGTTCTTC. Encoded protein: CASSQSRDYYDNEQFF. This chain links TRBV4-3 with TRBJ2-1; 7 bases line up with TRBD2. Germline CDR1 reads LGHNA; CDR2 reads YSLEER. Germline trimming cut 2 bases from V and 5 bases from J; bases unmatched to any gene: 9. This CDR3 has 16 residues.

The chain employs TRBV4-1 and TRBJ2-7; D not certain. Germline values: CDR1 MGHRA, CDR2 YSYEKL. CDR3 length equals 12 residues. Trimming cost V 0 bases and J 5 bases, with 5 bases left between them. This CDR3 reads CASSQDFDEQYF. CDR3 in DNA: TGCGCCAGCAGCCAAGATTTCGACGAGCAGTACTTC.

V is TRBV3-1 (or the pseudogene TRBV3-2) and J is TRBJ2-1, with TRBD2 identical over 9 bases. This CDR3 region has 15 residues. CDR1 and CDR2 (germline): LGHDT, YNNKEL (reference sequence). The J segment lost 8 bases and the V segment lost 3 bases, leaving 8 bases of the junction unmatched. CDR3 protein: CASSQTSGRTYEQFF. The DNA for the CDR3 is TGTGCCAGCAGCCAGACGAGCGGGAGGACGTATGAGCAGTTCTTC.

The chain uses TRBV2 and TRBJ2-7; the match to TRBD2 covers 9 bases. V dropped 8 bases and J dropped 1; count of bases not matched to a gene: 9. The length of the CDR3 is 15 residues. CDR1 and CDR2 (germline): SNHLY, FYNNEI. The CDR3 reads CASGGSGRPSYEQYF. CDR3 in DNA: TGTGCCAGCGGGGGGAGCGGGAGGCCATCCTACGAGCAGTACTTC.

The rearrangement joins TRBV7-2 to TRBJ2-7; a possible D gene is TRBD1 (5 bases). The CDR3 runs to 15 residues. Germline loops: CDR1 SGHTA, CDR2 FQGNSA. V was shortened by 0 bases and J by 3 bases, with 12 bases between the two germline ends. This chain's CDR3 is CASSLAAGNLYEQYF. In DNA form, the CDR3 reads TGTGCCAGCAGCTTAGCGGCAGGGAACCTCTACGAGCAGTACTTC. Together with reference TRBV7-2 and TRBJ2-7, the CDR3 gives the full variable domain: GAGVSQSPSNKVTEKGKDVELRCDPISGHTALYWYRQSLGQGLEFLIYFQGNSAPDKSGLPSDRFSAERTGGSVSTLTIQRTQQEDSAVYLCASSLAAGNLYEQYFGPGTRLTVT.

Here the CDR3 DNA reads TGTGCCAGCAGCCGTGACAGGGGAGATACGCAGTATTTT. Its translation: CASSRDRGDTQYF. The chain combines TRBV2 with TRBJ2-3; 8 bases line up with TRBD1. CDR1 is SNHLY and CDR2 is FYNNEI in the germline V gene. The J segment lost 5 bases and the V segment lost 6 bases, leaving 4 bases of the junction unmatched. The CDR3 runs to 13 residues.

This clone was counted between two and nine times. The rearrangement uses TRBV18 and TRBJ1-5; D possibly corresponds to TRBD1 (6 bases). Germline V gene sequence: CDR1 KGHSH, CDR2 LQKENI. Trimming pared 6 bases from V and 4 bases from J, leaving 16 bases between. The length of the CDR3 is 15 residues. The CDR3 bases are TGTGCCAGCTCCCCGGACAGCACCATTAATCAGCCCCAGCATTTT. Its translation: CASSPDSTINQPQHF.

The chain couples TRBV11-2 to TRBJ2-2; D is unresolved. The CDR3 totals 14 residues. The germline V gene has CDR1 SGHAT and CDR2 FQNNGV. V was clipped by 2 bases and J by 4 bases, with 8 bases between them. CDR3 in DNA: TGTGCCAGCAGCTTAAGCTACGGCACCGGGGAGCTGTTTTTT. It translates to CASSLSYGTGELFF.

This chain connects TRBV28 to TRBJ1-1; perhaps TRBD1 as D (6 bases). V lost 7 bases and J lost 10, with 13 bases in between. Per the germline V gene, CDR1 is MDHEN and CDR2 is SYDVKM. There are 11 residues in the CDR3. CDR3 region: CASKLTGTAFF. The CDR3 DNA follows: TGTGCCAGCAAACTTACAGGGACAGCTTTCTTT.

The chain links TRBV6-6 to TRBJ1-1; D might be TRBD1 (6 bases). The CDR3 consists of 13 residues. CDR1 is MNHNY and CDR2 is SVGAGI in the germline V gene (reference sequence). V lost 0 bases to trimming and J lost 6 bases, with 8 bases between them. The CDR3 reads CASSYSEGAEAFF. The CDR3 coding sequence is TGTGCCAGCAGTTACTCCGAGGGGGCTGAAGCTTTCTTT.

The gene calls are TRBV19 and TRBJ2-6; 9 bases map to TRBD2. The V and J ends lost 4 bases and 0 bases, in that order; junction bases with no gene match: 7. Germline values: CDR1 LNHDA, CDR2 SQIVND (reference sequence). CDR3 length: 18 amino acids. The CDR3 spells CASSRLQAGGSGANVLTF. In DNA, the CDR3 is TGTGCCAGTAGTAGACTCCAAGCGGGAGGCTCTGGGGCCAACGTCCTGACTTTC.

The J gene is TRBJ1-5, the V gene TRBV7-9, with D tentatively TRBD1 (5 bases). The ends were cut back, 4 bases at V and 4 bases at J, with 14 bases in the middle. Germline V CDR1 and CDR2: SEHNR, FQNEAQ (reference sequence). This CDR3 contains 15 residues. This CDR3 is CASSWGDLVNQPQHF. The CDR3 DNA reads TGTGCCAGCAGCTGGGGGGACCTCGTTAATCAGCCCCAGCATTTT.

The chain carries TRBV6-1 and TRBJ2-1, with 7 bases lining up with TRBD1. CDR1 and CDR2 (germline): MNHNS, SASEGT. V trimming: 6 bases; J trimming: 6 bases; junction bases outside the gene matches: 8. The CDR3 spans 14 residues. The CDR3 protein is CASSVTGSRNEQFF. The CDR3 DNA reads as TGTGCCAGCAGCGTGACAGGGTCACGCAATGAGCAGTTCTTC.

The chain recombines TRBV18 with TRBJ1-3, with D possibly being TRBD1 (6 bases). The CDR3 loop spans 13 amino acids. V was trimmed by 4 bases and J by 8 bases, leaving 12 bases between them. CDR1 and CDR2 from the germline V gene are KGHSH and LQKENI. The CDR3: CASSQGQPYTIYF. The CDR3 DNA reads TGTGCCAGCTCACAAGGACAGCCTTACACCATATATTTT.

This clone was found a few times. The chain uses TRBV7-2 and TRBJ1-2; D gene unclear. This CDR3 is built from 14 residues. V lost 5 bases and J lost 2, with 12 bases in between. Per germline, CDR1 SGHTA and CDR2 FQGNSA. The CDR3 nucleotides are TGTGCCAGCAGCCCCTCGGGTAGGAACTATGGCTACACCTTC. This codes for CASSPSGRNYGYTF.